One and the same sample provided the 30 T cell receptor beta chains below, sequenced in a study of CD8 T cells in Susac syndrome. An amount of RNA that ranged from roughly 0.5 to 1 ug was reverse transcribed with random hexamers. TCRdb reprocessed the immunoSEQ multiplex PCR reads with MiXCR, giving one entry per CDR3 protein. The table includes about 190,000 distinct CDR3 sequences, more than 90% detected once. Sequenced material: CD4+ T cells from PBMCs. Receptor source: a human donor with Susac syndrome.

The chain has TRBV30 and TRBJ1-1, with unresolved D. Germline V gene sequence: CDR1 GTSNPN, CDR2 SVGIG (reference sequence). The CDR3 is made up of 11 amino acids. Trimming pared 6 bases from V and 11 bases from J, leaving 16 bases between. The CDR3 sequence is CACMGRLVAFF. For the CDR3, the DNA is TGTGCCTGCATGGGCCGTCTCGTGGCTTTCTTT.

V is TRBV4-3 and J is TRBJ1-4, with D hard to call. The length of the CDR3 is 15 residues. V was cut by 1 base and J by 7 bases, with 13 bases left in between. CDR1 and CDR2 (germline): LGHNA, YSLEER. The CDR3 bases are TGCGCCAGCAGCCAAGTCGGGGTTAGGAGTGAAAAACTGTTTTTT. Amino acid sequence: CASSQVGVRSEKLFF.

V gene TRBV20-1 combines with J gene TRBJ1-1; D is unclear. This CDR3 comprises 13 residues. Per the germline V gene, CDR1 is DFQATT and CDR2 is SNEGSKA (reference sequence). V dropped 0 bases and J dropped 6 bases, with 11 bases sitting between them. The CDR3 here is CSARDPGTAEAFF. Written as DNA, the CDR3 is TGCAGTGCTAGAGATCCGGGAACAGCTGAAGCTTTCTTT.

V gene TRBV4-1 combines with J gene TRBJ1-2, with D perhaps TRBD1 (5 bases). This CDR3 comprises 15 residues. Germline values: CDR1 MGHRA, CDR2 YSYEKL. The germline V and J ends were trimmed by 3 bases and 4 bases, with 15 bases remaining between them. Written as DNA, the CDR3 is TGCGCCAGCAGCCATCTCCCTCCAGGGCGCTATGGCTACACCTTC. Its protein product is CASSHLPPGRYGYTF.

The genes are TRBV20-1 and TRBJ1-2; D is undetermined. The germline V gene has CDR1 DFQATT and CDR2 SNEGSKA (reference sequence). This CDR3 is 14 amino acids long. The V gene lost 2 bases and the J gene lost 2 bases, with 12 bases spanning the gap. The CDR3 DNA sequence: TGCAGTGCTAGAATGATCGACGCGAACTATGGCTACACCTTC. Translating gives CSARMIDANYGYTF.

The chain uses TRBV20-1 and TRBJ2-1; D remains unclear. The CDR3 extends over 14 amino acids. The germline V and J ends were trimmed by 6 bases and 6 bases, with 18 bases remaining between them. Germline lookup yields CDR1 DFQATT and CDR2 SNEGSKA (reference sequence). CDR3 sequence: CSADYRRFTNEQFF. DNA of the CDR3: TGCAGTGCGGATTATCGGAGATTCACCAATGAGCAGTTCTTC.

The V and J genes are TRBV29-1 and TRBJ1-1; no clear D gene. CDR3 length: 12 amino acids. Germline CDR1 reads SQVTM; CDR2 reads ANQGSEA. V lost 4 bases, J lost 4 bases, and 10 bases lay in between. CDR3 loop: CSVAGFSTEAFF. The DNA of the CDR3 is TGCAGCGTTGCTGGGTTCTCCACTGAAGCTTTCTTT.

The chain uses TRBV5-1 and TRBJ2-3, with a possible D match to TRBD2 (5 bases). Looked up from germline, CDR1 is SGHRS and CDR2 is YFSETQ. The CDR3 length is 16 residues. Trimming cost V 0 bases and J 4 bases, with 15 bases left between them. The CDR3 here is CASSLAGGGGSDTQYF. CDR3 nucleotides: TGCGCCAGCAGCTTGGCCGGAGGCGGCGGGTCAGATACGCAGTATTTT.

The gene calls are TRBV6-2 or TRBV6-3 and TRBJ2-7, with D unresolved. The CDR3 is 15 residues long. The V end lost 0 bases, the J end lost 3 bases, and 12 bases lay between the germline ends. CDR1 is MNHEY and CDR2 is SVGEGT in the germline V gene. Here the CDR3 DNA reads TGTGCCAGCAGTTACTCGCTCCCCCGAGGCTACGAGCAGTACTTC. Amino acids: CASSYSLPRGYEQYF.

V and J are TRBV11-3 and TRBJ2-1; maybe TRBD2 (5 bases). Germline V gives CDR1 SGHNT, CDR2 YENEEA. With 5 bases removed from V and 5 bases from J, the gap between germline ends came to 13 bases. The CDR3 is 14 amino acids. CDR3 sequence reads: CASSQDLVDNEQFF. CDR3 bases: TGTGCCAGCAGCCAGGACTTGGTCGACAATGAGCAGTTCTTC.

The chain has TRBV5-1 and TRBJ1-1; D remains unclear. The V and J ends lost 0 bases and 7 bases respectively, with 10 bases between them. Germline lookup yields CDR1 SGHRS and CDR2 YFSETQ. The CDR3 contains 13 residues. For the CDR3, the DNA is TGCGCCAGCAGCTTGGGACCCGGGGATGAAGCTTTCTTT. The encoded protein is CASSLGPGDEAFF.

The rearrangement uses TRBV29-1 and TRBJ1-2; possibly TRBD1 for D (6 bases). The V and J ends lost 4 bases and 0 bases respectively, with 9 bases between them. CDR1 is SQVTM, CDR2 ANQGSEA, per germline. This CDR3 is 13 amino acids long. The CDR3 spells CSVGGTSNYGYTF. Here the CDR3 DNA reads TGCAGCGTTGGGGGGACATCTAACTATGGCTACACCTTC.

This clonotype has only one observation. This chain links TRBV12-5 with TRBJ2-2, with D possibly being TRBD1 (7 bases). The CDR3 contains 15 residues. Germline V gives CDR1 LGHNT, CDR2 FRNRAP. V was clipped by 3 bases and J by 7 bases, with 15 bases between them. This CDR3 is CASGLRGTEDGELFF. CDR3 in DNA: TGTGCTAGTGGTTTACGCGGGACAGAGGACGGGGAGCTGTTTTTT.

This chain connects TRBV28 to TRBJ2-1; TRBD2 aligns across 8 bases. CDR1 and CDR2 from the germline V gene are MDHEN and SYDVKM. Trimming took 8 bases from V and 9 from J; bases not matched to a gene: 6. This CDR3 contains 12 residues. Here the CDR3 DNA reads TGTGCCAGCGGTAAGACTAGCGTTGAGCAGTTCTTC. Translated: CASGKTSVEQFF. The full variable domain, its missing parts supplied by reference TRBV28 and TRBJ2-1, is DVKVTQSSRYLVKRTGEKVFLECVQDMDHENMFWYRQDPGLGLRLIYFSYDVKMKEKGDIPEGYSVSREKKERFSLILESASTNQTSMYLCASGKTSVEQFFGPGTRLTVL.

CDR3 nucleotide sequence: TGTGCCATCAGTGAGGGGACTGGAAACACCATATATTTT. It yields the protein CAISEGTGNTIYF. The chain links TRBV10-3 to TRBJ1-3, with unresolved D. From germline, CDR1 is ENHRY and CDR2 SYGVKD. The CDR3 contains 13 residues. V lost 2 bases and J lost 2, with 4 bases in between.

The V and J genes are TRBV7-2 and TRBJ1-1; D uncertain. The germline CDR1 and CDR2 sequences are SGHTA and FQGNSA. This CDR3 is 12 amino acids long. Trimming stripped 1 base from V and 7 bases from J, with 7 bases between. In DNA form, the CDR3 reads TGTGCCAGCAGCTTAGGGCGTTATGAAGCTTTCTTT. Translated: CASSLGRYEAFF.

The chain has TRBV20-1 and TRBJ1-1, with 9 bases matching TRBD1. Trimming cost V 6 bases and J 12 bases; bases outside gene matches: 14. Germline loops: CDR1 DFQATT, CDR2 SNEGSKA (reference sequence). This CDR3 contains 13 residues. The CDR3 sequence is CSAYDRGMLKTFF. The CDR3 DNA follows: TGCAGTGCGTATGACAGGGGGATGCTCAAGACTTTCTTT.

This CDR3 reads CASSLGSSGGYQETQYF. The CDR3 DNA reads as TGTGCCAGCAGTTTAGGTTCCAGCGGGGGGTACCAAGAGACCCAGTACTTC. The chain recombines TRBV12-3 or TRBV12-4 with TRBJ2-5; TRBD2 matches 9 bases. V trimming: 1 base; J trimming: 0 bases; junction bases outside the gene matches: 6. CDR3 size: 17 residues.

The chain combines TRBV29-1 with TRBJ2-3, with D tentatively TRBD1 (6 bases). In germline, CDR1 is SQVTM, CDR2 ANQGSEA. With 8 bases removed from V and 2 bases from J, the gap between germline ends came to 11 bases. This CDR3 has 12 amino acids. The CDR3, as DNA: TGCAGCCCCAGGGACAACACAGATACGCAGTATTTT. Translated: CSPRDNTDTQYF.

The chain carries TRBV30 and TRBJ2-7; 9 bases map to TRBD1. This CDR3 is built from 12 residues. Germline values: CDR1 GTSNPN, CDR2 SVGIG (reference sequence). The CDR3 DNA is TGTGCGATAGGGACAGGGTGGGGAGAGCAGTACTTC. Translated, it gives CAIGTGWGEQYF. Looking up the rest from reference TRBV30 and TRBJ2-7 gives the full variable domain: SQTIHQWPATLVQPVGSPLSLECTVEGTSNPNLYWYRQAAGRGLQLLFYSVGIGQISSEVPQNLSASRPQDRQFILSSKKLLLSDSGFYLCAIGTGWGEQYFGPGTRLTVT.

The chain couples TRBV30 to TRBJ1-5; D unclear. Trimming pared 0 bases from V and 1 base from J, leaving 7 bases between. Germline V gene data show CDR1 as GTSNPN and CDR2 as SVGIG (reference sequence). CDR3 length equals 14 residues. DNA for the CDR3: TGTGCCTGGAGTGTTACGGGGAGCAATCAGCCCCAGCATTTT. This encodes CAWSVTGSNQPQHF.

The J gene is TRBJ2-1, the V gene TRBV6-5, with 7 bases that match TRBD2. CDR1 and CDR2 (germline): MNHEY, SVGAGI. The CDR3 sequence is 16 residues long. Germline trimming cut 2 bases from V and 0 bases from J; bases unmatched to any gene: 4. CDR3 DNA: TGTGCCAGCAGTTACGGAGGCGGGAGCTCCTACAATGAGCAGTTCTTC. Protein: CASSYGGGSSYNEQFF.

This clonotype was counted a single time. V usage is TRBV6-5 and J usage is TRBJ2-5; 14 positions match TRBD2. V shed 1 base, J shed 4 bases, and the junction held 11 bases outside the gene matches. The germline V gene encodes CDR1 MNHEY and CDR2 SVGAGI. The CDR3 runs 19 residues. The CDR3 reads CASSYFLTSGGALGETQYF. The CDR3 bases are TGTGCCAGCAGTTACTTCTTGACTAGCGGGGGGGCCTTGGGAGAGACCCAGTACTTC.

This sequence joins TRBV30 and TRBJ1-3, with 8 bases lining up with TRBD1. The germline CDR1 and CDR2 sequences are GTSNPN and SVGIG (reference sequence). The CDR3 has 14 residues. V was clipped by 2 bases and J by 2 bases; unmatched bases: 2. The CDR3 region has the DNA TGTGCCTGGAGTCAGGACAGGGCTGGAAACACCATATATTTT. Encoded protein: CAWSQDRAGNTIYF.

V and J are TRBV19 and TRBJ2-3, with 7 bases identical to TRBD1. J lost 8 bases, V lost 9 bases, and 11 bases had no gene match. CDR3 length equals 13 residues. CDR1 is LNHDA and CDR2 is SQIVND in the germline V gene (reference sequence). The CDR3 DNA reads TGTGCCAGCACATTAGACAGGGAAGGTACGCAGTATTTT. Its protein is CASTLDREGTQYF.

The gene calls are TRBV12-3 or TRBV12-4 and TRBJ1-3; D is unclear. The CDR3 has 12 residues. With 7 bases removed from V and 3 bases from J, the gap between germline ends came to 7 bases. The CDR3 reads CASTRFGNTIYF. The CDR3 DNA follows: TGTGCCAGCACCCGGTTTGGAAACACCATATATTTT.

As concerns this clonotype: At one end, the junction sequence differs from germline, possibly due to a read error. The chain employs TRBV9 and TRBJ1-6; D is unclear. This CDR3 region has 15 residues. CDR1 is SGDLS and CDR2 is YYNGEE in the germline V gene. Here the CDR3 DNA reads TGTGCCAGCAGCGTAGGCAGGATCGATAATTCACCCCCCCACTTT. This encodes CASSVGRIDNSPPHF.

The chain has TRBV5-4 and TRBJ1-1; D unresolved. There are 14 residues in the CDR3. Germline V lookup: CDR1 SGHNT, CDR2 YYREEE (reference sequence). V was cut by 0 bases and J by 4 bases, with 10 bases left in between. The chain's CDR3 is CASSLAGVTTEAFF. For the CDR3, the DNA is TGTGCCAGCAGCTTGGCCGGAGTTACCACTGAAGCTTTCTTT.

The J gene is TRBJ2-3, the V gene TRBV29-1, with D possibly called TRBD1 or TRBD2 (5 bases each). V lost 6 bases, J lost 1 base, and 8 bases lay in between. Germline CDR1 is SQVTM and CDR2 is ANQGSEA. There are 12 residues in the CDR3. CDR3 region: CSVRGGTDTQYF. CDR3 in DNA: TGCAGCGTCCGAGGGGGCACAGATACGCAGTATTTT.

The chain employs TRBV12-3 or TRBV12-4 and TRBJ1-1; D is undetermined. Trimming removed 8 bases at V and 7 bases at J, with 8 bases between. This CDR3 comprises 10 residues. In DNA, the CDR3 is TGTGCCAGCTCTGGCTTTGAAGCTTTCTTT. It is translated as CASSGFEAFF.